Listed below are T cell receptor beta chains from one sample, sequenced in a study of blood T cell repertoires in COVID-19. Sequencing used immunoSEQ multiplex PCR; TCRdb keeps in-frame clones, though not all of them. The sample includes some 250,000 clones, roughly nine tenths of them seen just once. Sequenced sample: peripheral blood. The origin of the receptors is a woman in her twenties or thirties with COVID-19, enrolled during active disease. Both conserved end residues are part of each CDR3. D genes are given only for firm matches. Some rows have no size entry. The others give once, few or many, or a class for an expanded clone.

>TRBV6-1|TRBJ2-5|-|-
CASSDPTAPGTQYF
TGTGCCAGCAGTGACCCGACGGCCCCAGGGACCCAGTACTTC
>TRBV15|TRBJ2-7|-|TRBD2
CATSRRRGVPYEQYF
TGTGCCACCAGCAGGAGGCGGGGGGTGCCCTACGAGCAGTACTTC
>TRBV11-2|TRBJ2-1|-|-
CASSLDPRTRNEQFF
TGTGCCAGCAGCTTAGATCCGAGGACACGGAATGAGCAGTTCTTC
>TRBV28|TRBJ1-6|once|-
CASSWGRRSPLHF
TGTGCCAGCAGTTGGGGCCGGCGATCACCCCTCCACTTT
>TRBV7-9|TRBJ1-4|few|-
CASSLGGGDEKLFF
TGTGCCAGCAGCTTAGGAGGGGGGGACGAAAAACTGTTTTTT
>TRBV2|TRBJ2-1|-|TRBD2
CASSETSGGADEQFF
TGTGCCAGCAGTGAGACTAGCGGGGGGGCCGATGAGCAGTTCTTC
>TRBV28|TRBJ2-3|-|-
CASRAPSTDTQYF
TGTGCCAGCAGGGCACCTAGCACAGATACGCAGTATTTT
>TRBV27|TRBJ2-1|-|-
CASSFDSPYYNEQFF
TGTGCCAGCAGTTTTGACTCACCGTACTACAATGAGCAGTTCTTC
>TRBV18|TRBJ2-5|-|TRBD1
CATSPAGGFETQYF
TGTGCCACCTCTCCTGCAGGGGGCTTCGAGACCCAGTACTTC
>TRBV6-5|TRBJ2-5|-|TRBD2
CASGNPAGRETQYF
TGTGCCAGCGGAAATCCAGCGGGAAGAGAGACCCAGTACTTC
>TRBV30|TRBJ2-1|-|-
CAWSGLSYNEQFF
TGTGCCTGGAGCGGGTTGTCCTACAATGAGCAGTTCTTC
>TRBV2|TRBJ2-5|-|-
CASSEDARETQYF
TGTGCCAGCAGTGAAGATGCGAGGGAGACCCAGTACTTC
>TRBV27|TRBJ1-2|-|TRBD1
CASRDRGDYGYTF
TGTGCCAGCAGGGACAGGGGGGACTATGGCTACACCTTC
>TRBV18|TRBJ2-2|once|-
CASSPVGQNTGELFF
TGTGCCAGCTCACCGGTAGGACAGAACACCGGGGAGCTGTTTTTT
>TRBV19|TRBJ1-5|-|TRBD1
CASSVQGMGQPQHF
TGTGCCAGTAGTGTACAGGGGATGGGGCAGCCCCAGCATTTT
>TRBV29-1|TRBJ2-2|-|TRBD1
CSVLPGGGVTGELFF
TGCAGCGTACTGCCAGGGGGCGGTGTTACCGGGGAGCTGTTTTTT
>TRBV7-9|TRBJ2-1|-|TRBD1
CASSSQGASYNEQFF
TGTGCCAGCAGCTCTCAGGGGGCCTCCTACAATGAGCAGTTCTTC